Listed below are T cell receptor beta chains from one sample, sequenced in a study of blood T cell repertoires in COVID-19. Sequencing used immunoSEQ multiplex PCR; TCRdb keeps in-frame clones, though not all of them. This sample has around 330,000 clones, with 75% to 90% found just once. The sequenced sample consisted of PBMCs or T cells enriched from blood (not recorded which). These receptors were obtained from a woman aged 30 to 39 who had been exposed to COVID-19. Both conserved end residues are part of each CDR3. D genes are given only for firm matches. Size values are once, few and many counts, or a class for expanded clones, and some rows have none.

J: TRBJ2-1; V: TRBV25-1; size: .; D: .; DNA: TGTGCCAGCAGGAGTCGTCCGGGACTCGGGACCTACAATGAGCAGTTCTTC; CDR3: CASRSRPGLGTYNEQFF
J: TRBJ1-1; V: TRBV2; size: few; D: .; DNA: TGTGCCAGCAAGAGAACGAACACTGAAGCTTTCTTT; CDR3: CASKRTNTEAFF
J: TRBJ2-2; V: TRBV10-3; size: .; D: TRBD1; DNA: TGTGCCACCCACAGGACAGGGGGCGATGGCGGGGAGCTGTTTTTT; CDR3: CATHRTGGDGGELFF
J: TRBJ1-5; V: TRBV28; size: .; D: .; DNA: TGTGCCAGCAGTTTATTCCGGAAGGGAGGGAGTAGAGGCAATCAGCCCCAGCATTTT; CDR3: CASSLFRKGGSRGNQPQHF
J: TRBJ2-5; V: TRBV11-3; size: .; D: .; DNA: TGTGCCAGCAGCCGAACACAGTACCAAGAGACCCAGTACTTC; CDR3: CASSRTQYQETQYF
J: TRBJ2-7; V: TRBV10-3; size: .; D: TRBD1; DNA: TGTGCCATCGAAAAATCAGGGGGAGTGAGAAACGAGCAGTACTTC; CDR3: CAIEKSGGVRNEQYF
J: TRBJ1-3; V: TRBV5-1; size: .; D: .; DNA: TGCGCCAGCAGCTTGATGGGGCCGGCGTCCGGAAACACCATATATTTT; CDR3: CASSLMGPASGNTIYF
J: TRBJ2-5; V: TRBV28; size: .; D: TRBD1; DNA: TGTGCCAGCAGAACCCCCGGACAGGGAGAGACCCAGTACTTC; CDR3: CASRTPGQGETQYF
J: TRBJ2-2; V: TRBV28; size: .; D: .; DNA: TGTGCCAGCAGAGAGAATCCCACCGGGGAGCTGTTTTTT; CDR3: CASRENPTGELFF
J: TRBJ2-6; V: TRBV6-2/TRBV6-3; size: .; D: TRBD1; DNA: TGTGCCAGCAGTTCCCGGGACAGGGTCCTCTCTGGGGCCAACGTCCTGACTTTC; CDR3: CASSSRDRVLSGANVLTF
J: TRBJ1-1; V: TRBV10-1; size: .; D: .; DNA: TGCGCCAGCAGTGAGTCCATTGGGGGGTCTCGAGCTTTCTTT; CDR3: CASSESIGGSRAFF
J: TRBJ1-1; V: TRBV19; size: .; D: .; DNA: TGTGTTACCAGTACGGCAGGCTATAAAGCTTTCTTT; CDR3: CVTSTAGYKAFF
J: TRBJ2-3; V: TRBV7-9; size: .; D: .; DNA: TGTGCCAGCAGCATCTCTAGCGGCACAGATACGCAGTATTTT; CDR3: CASSISSGTDTQYF
J: TRBJ2-6; V: TRBV28; size: .; D: .; DNA: TGTGCCAGCAGTTTAGCCTTACTCTCTGGGGCCAACGTCCTGACTTTC; CDR3: CASSLALLSGANVLTF
J: TRBJ2-7; V: TRBV6-5; size: .; D: .; DNA: TGTGCCAGCAGAACAGGTCTGTCCCTACGCGAGCAGTACTTC; CDR3: CASRTGLSLREQYF
J: TRBJ1-1; V: TRBV5-6; size: once; D: .; DNA: TGTGCCAGCAGTCATAGCTATGGTAACACTGAAGCTTTCTTT; CDR3: CASSHSYGNTEAFF
J: TRBJ1-5; V: TRBV18; size: few; D: .; DNA: TGTGCCAGCTCACCGACACAGGGCTACAATCAGCCCCAGCATTTT; CDR3: CASSPTQGYNQPQHF
J: TRBJ2-1; V: TRBV5-6; size: .; D: .; DNA: TGTGCCAGCAGCATCAACAATGAGCAGTTCTTC; CDR3: CASSINNEQFF
J: TRBJ2-6; V: TRBV2; size: .; D: TRBD2; DNA: TGTGCCAGCAGTGCACCAGCGGGAGGCTTTGGGGCCAACGTCCTGACTTTC; CDR3: CASSAPAGGFGANVLTF
J: TRBJ2-5; V: TRBV25-1; size: once; D: .; DNA: TGTGCCAGCAGTGAATACGGGGGAGGCGAGACCCAGTACTTC; CDR3: CASSEYGGGETQYF
J: TRBJ1-5; V: TRBV5-1; size: .; D: TRBD1; DNA: TGCGCCAGCAGCTTGTTTCGTGGACAGGGGGCATACTTCGGGCCCCAGCATTTT; CDR3: CASSLFRGQGAYFGPQHF
J: TRBJ2-5; V: TRBV6-5; size: .; D: TRBD1; DNA: TGTGCCAGCAGCTGGGGGACAGGGGGCCGAGAGACCCAGTACTTC; CDR3: CASSWGTGGRETQYF
J: TRBJ1-1; V: TRBV5-1; size: .; D: TRBD1; DNA: TGCGCCAGCAGTTATTTCGGACAGGACAACACTGAAGCTTTCTTT; CDR3: CASSYFGQDNTEAFF
J: TRBJ1-4; V: TRBV5-1; size: few; D: TRBD1; DNA: TGCGCCAGCAGCTTGGTAGCCAGGGGGCGGCGTGAAAAACTGTTTTTT; CDR3: CASSLVARGRREKLFF
J: TRBJ1-1; V: TRBV21-1; size: .; D: .; DNA: TGTGCCAGCAGCTTGGGACAGGGTATATTTGCTGAAGCTTTCTTT; CDR3: CASSLGQGIFAEAFF
J: TRBJ1-5; V: TRBV7-6; size: .; D: .; DNA: TGTGCCAGCAGCGGCAATACGGGTCCCCAGCATTTT; CDR3: CASSGNTGPQHF
J: TRBJ2-7; V: TRBV5-1; size: .; D: .; DNA: TGCGCCAGCATGAGAGGCCTTGGGTACGAGCAGTACTTC; CDR3: CASMRGLGYEQYF
J: TRBJ1-5; V: TRBV7-6; size: .; D: .; DNA: TGTGCCAGCAGCCCTAATAGCAATCAGCCCCAGCATTTT; CDR3: CASSPNSNQPQHF
J: TRBJ2-3; V: TRBV4-2; size: few; D: TRBD2; DNA: TGTGCCAGCAGCCAAGGGGCTGGCGGGGGGGACACAGATACGCAGTATTTT; CDR3: CASSQGAGGGDTDTQYF
J: TRBJ1-5; V: TRBV19; size: .; D: TRBD1; DNA: TGTGCCAGCGACAGGGAATATAGCAATCAGCCCCAGCATTTT; CDR3: CASDREYSNQPQHF
J: TRBJ1-1; V: TRBV30; size: .; D: .; DNA: TGTGCCTGGAGTGTCGGGTGGACTGAAGCTTTCTTT; CDR3: CAWSVGWTEAFF
J: TRBJ2-1; V: TRBV6-4; size: .; D: .; DNA: TGTGCCAGCTCCCCTGAAATGGGAGTAATCAATGAGCAGTTCTTC; CDR3: CASSPEMGVINEQFF
J: TRBJ2-1; V: TRBV3-1/TRBV3-2; size: .; D: .; DNA: TGTGCCAGCAGACCCCAGGCGAGCTCCTACAATGAGCAGTTCTTC; CDR3: CASRPQASSYNEQFF
J: TRBJ1-2; V: TRBV19; size: .; D: .; DNA: TGTGCCAGTAGTTTATACACTCAAGGAGGGTATGGCTACACCTTC; CDR3: CASSLYTQGGYGYTF
J: TRBJ1-1; V: TRBV19; size: .; D: TRBD1; DNA: TGTGCCAGTATGGGACAGGGAACTGAAGCTTTCTTT; CDR3: CASMGQGTEAFF
J: TRBJ2-7; V: TRBV7-9; size: .; D: TRBD1; DNA: TGTGCCAGCAGCGCGGGACAGGGGGCGAGTGAGCAGTACTTC; CDR3: CASSAGQGASEQYF
J: TRBJ1-1; V: TRBV3-1/TRBV3-2; size: .; D: .; DNA: TGTGCCAGCAGCCAAGTAGCGGGAAAGAACACTGAAGCTTTCTTT; CDR3: CASSQVAGKNTEAFF
J: TRBJ1-2; V: TRBV7-3; size: .; D: TRBD1; DNA: TGTGCCAGCAGCTTAGAACAGGGGGCTAACTATGGCTACACCTTC; CDR3: CASSLEQGANYGYTF
J: TRBJ1-5; V: TRBV3-1/TRBV3-2; size: few; D: TRBD1; DNA: TGTGCCAGCAGCCAAGGGACAGGATTTAGCAATCAGCCCCAGCATTTT; CDR3: CASSQGTGFSNQPQHF
J: TRBJ1-6; V: TRBV5-1; size: .; D: TRBD1; DNA: TGCGCCAGCAGCTCGGGGGGACAGGCCTTCTACAGCTCCTATAATTCACCCCTCCACTTT; CDR3: CASSSGGQAFYSSYNSPLHF
J: TRBJ2-1; V: TRBV6-5; size: .; D: .; DNA: TGTGCCAGCGAGTGGGGCACCTACAATGAGCAGTTCTTC; CDR3: CASEWGTYNEQFF
J: TRBJ1-2; V: TRBV27; size: .; D: .; DNA: TGTGCCAGCAGTTTAGGGGGGGCGGGTGGCTACACCTTC; CDR3: CASSLGGAGGYTF
J: TRBJ2-1; V: TRBV7-9; size: .; D: .; DNA: TGTGCCAGCAGCTCTGATAGCAGGGATGAGCAGTTCTTC; CDR3: CASSSDSRDEQFF
J: TRBJ2-3; V: TRBV6-2/TRBV6-3; size: .; D: TRBD2; DNA: TGTGCCAGCAGTTCCTCCGGTAGCGGGGGACGAAATACGCAGTATTTT; CDR3: CASSSSGSGGRNTQYF
J: TRBJ1-4; V: TRBV20-1; size: .; D: .; DNA: TGCAGTGCTAGATGGAGGGGTCCTCTGTTTTTT; CDR3: CSARWRGPLFF
J: TRBJ1-1; V: TRBV28; size: .; D: TRBD1; DNA: TGTGCCAGCCACTTCACGCTCGGACAGGGGAGCACTGAAGCTTTCTTT; CDR3: CASHFTLGQGSTEAFF
J: TRBJ2-1; V: TRBV9; size: .; D: TRBD2; DNA: TGTGCCAGCAGCGTAGGGTCCGGGACTAGCGGCTACAATGAGCAGTTCTTC; CDR3: CASSVGSGTSGYNEQFF
J: TRBJ2-5; V: TRBV4-2; size: .; D: TRBD2; DNA: TGTGCCAGCAGCCAAGTGGGACTAGCGGGGGAGACCCAGTACTTC; CDR3: CASSQVGLAGETQYF
J: TRBJ1-1; V: TRBV25-1; size: .; D: .; DNA: TGTGCCAGCAGTGAAGGTCACGGTGAAGCTTTCTTT; CDR3: CASSEGHGEAFF
J: TRBJ1-2; V: TRBV30; size: .; D: .; DNA: TGTGCCTGGAGTGTCAGCTATGGCTACACCTTC; CDR3: CAWSVSYGYTF
J: TRBJ2-7; V: TRBV19; size: .; D: TRBD1; DNA: TGTGCCAGTAGTATTCAGACAGGGGGATACGAGCAGTACTTC; CDR3: CASSIQTGGYEQYF
J: TRBJ2-5; V: TRBV24-1; size: .; D: .; DNA: TGTGCCACCAGTTTTGGGGGAGGCCAAGAGACCCAGTACTTC; CDR3: CATSFGGGQETQYF
J: TRBJ1-6; V: TRBV27; size: .; D: TRBD1; DNA: TGTGCCAGCAGTAGCCGGGACAGCTATAATTCACCCCTCCACTTT; CDR3: CASSSRDSYNSPLHF
J: TRBJ2-2; V: TRBV7-2; size: .; D: TRBD2; DNA: TGTGCCAGCAGCTCCTACGGGGGGTCAGCGAACACCGGGGAGCTGTTTTTT; CDR3: CASSSYGGSANTGELFF
J: TRBJ1-4; V: TRBV9; size: .; D: .; DNA: TGTGCCAGCAGCGCCGAGAGGAGGTTAGATGAAAAACTGTTTTTT; CDR3: CASSAERRLDEKLFF